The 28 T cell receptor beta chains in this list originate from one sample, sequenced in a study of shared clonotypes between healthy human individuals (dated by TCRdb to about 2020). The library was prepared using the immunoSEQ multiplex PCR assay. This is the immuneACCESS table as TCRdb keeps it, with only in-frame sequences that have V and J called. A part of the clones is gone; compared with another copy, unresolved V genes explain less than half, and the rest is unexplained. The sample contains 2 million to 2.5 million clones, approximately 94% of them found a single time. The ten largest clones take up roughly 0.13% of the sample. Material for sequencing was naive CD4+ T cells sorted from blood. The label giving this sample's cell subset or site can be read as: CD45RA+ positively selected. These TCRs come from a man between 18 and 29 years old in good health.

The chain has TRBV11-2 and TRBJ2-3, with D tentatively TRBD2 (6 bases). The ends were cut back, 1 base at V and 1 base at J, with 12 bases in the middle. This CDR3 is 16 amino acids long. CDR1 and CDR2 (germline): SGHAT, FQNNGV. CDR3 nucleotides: TGTGCCAGCAGCTTAGGGACTACGCGCCGCACAGATACGCAGTATTTT. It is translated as CASSLGTTRRTDTQYF.

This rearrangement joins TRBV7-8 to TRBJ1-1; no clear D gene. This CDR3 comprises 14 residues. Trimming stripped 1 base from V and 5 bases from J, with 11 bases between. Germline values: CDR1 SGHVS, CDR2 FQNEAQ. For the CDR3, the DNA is TGTGCCAGCAGCTTAGGGGAATTGAGGACTGAAGCTTTCTTT. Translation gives CASSLGELRTEAFF.

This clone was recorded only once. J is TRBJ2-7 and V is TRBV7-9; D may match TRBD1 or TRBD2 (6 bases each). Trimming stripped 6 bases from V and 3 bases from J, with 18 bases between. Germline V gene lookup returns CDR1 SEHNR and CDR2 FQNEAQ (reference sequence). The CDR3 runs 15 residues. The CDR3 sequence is CASSYGGSMGYEQYF. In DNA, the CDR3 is TGTGCCAGCAGTTACGGGGGCTCTATGGGCTACGAGCAGTACTTC.

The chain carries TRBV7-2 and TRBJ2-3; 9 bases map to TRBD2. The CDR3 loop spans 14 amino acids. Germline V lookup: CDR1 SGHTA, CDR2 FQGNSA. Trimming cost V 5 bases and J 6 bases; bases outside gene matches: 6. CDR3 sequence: CASSLGLARDTQYF. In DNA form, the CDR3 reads TGTGCCAGCAGCCTCGGACTAGCGCGGGATACGCAGTATTTT. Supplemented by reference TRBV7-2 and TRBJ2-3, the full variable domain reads GAGVSQSPSNKVTEKGKDVELRCDPISGHTALYWYRQSLGQGLEFLIYFQGNSAPDKSGLPSDRFSAERTGGSVSTLTIQRTQQEDSAVYLCASSLGLARDTQYFGPGTRLTVL.

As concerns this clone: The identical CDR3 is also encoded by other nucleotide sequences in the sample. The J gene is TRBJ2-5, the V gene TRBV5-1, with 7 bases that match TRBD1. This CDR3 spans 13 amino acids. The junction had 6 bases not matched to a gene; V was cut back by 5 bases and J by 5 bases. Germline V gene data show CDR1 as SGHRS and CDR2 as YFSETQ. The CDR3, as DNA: TGCGCCAGCAGTCCACAGGGGCGCGAGACCCAGTACTTC. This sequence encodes CASSPQGRETQYF.

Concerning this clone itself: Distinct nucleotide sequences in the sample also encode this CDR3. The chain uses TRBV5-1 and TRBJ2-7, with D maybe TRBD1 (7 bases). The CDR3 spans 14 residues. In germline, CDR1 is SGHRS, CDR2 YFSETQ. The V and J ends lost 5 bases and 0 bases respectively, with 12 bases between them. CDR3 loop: CASSRGDSSYEQYF. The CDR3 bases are TGCGCCAGCAGTAGGGGGGACAGCTCCTACGAGCAGTACTTC.

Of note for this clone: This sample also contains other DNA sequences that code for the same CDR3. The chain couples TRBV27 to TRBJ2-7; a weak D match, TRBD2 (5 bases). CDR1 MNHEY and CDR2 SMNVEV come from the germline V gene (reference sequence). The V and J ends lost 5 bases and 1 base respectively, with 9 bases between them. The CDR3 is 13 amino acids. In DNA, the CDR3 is TGTGCCAGCAGTCTCCGGGGTTCCTACGAGCAGTACTTC. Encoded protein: CASSLRGSYEQYF.

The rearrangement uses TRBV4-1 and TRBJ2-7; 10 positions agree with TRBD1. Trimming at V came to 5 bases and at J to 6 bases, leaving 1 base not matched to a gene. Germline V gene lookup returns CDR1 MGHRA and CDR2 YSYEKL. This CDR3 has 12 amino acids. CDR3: CASSWTGGEQYF. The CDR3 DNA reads TGCGCCAGCAGCTGGACAGGGGGCGAGCAGTACTTC.

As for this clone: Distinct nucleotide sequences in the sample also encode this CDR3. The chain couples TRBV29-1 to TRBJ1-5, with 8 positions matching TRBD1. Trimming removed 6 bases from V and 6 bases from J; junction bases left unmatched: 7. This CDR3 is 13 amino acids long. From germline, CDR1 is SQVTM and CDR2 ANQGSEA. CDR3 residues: CSVARDRGQPQHF. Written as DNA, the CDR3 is TGCAGCGTCGCCCGCGACAGGGGTCAGCCCCAGCATTTT.

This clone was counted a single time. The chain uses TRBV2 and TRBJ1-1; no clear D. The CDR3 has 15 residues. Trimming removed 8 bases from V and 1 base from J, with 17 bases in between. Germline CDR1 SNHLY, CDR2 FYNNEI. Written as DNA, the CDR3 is TGTGCCAGCCAGGACCTAAGACGCGGGAACACTGAAGCTTTCTTT. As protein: CASQDLRRGNTEAFF. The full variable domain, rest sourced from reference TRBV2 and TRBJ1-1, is EPEVTQTPSHQVTQMGQEVILRCVPISNHLYFYWYRQILGQKVEFLVSFYNNEISEKSEIFDDQFSVERPDGSNFTLKIRSTKLEDSAMYFCASQDLRRGNTEAFFGQGTRLTVV.

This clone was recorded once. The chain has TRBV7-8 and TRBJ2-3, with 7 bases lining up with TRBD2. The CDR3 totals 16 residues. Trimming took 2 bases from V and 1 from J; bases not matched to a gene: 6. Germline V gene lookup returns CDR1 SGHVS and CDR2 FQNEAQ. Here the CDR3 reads CASSLWGSGGTDTQYF. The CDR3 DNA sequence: TGTGCCAGCAGCTTATGGGGGAGCGGGGGCACAGATACGCAGTATTTT.

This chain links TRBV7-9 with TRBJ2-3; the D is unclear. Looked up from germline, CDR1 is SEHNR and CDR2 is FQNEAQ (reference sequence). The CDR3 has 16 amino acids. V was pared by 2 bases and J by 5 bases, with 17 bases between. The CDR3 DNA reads TGTGCCAGCAGCTTAAGCACCGGGTATTTTGGAGATACGCAGTATTTT. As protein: CASSLSTGYFGDTQYF.

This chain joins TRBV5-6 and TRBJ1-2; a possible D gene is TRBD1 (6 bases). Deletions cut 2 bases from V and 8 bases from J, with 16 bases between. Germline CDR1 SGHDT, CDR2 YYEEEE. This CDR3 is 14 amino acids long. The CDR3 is CASSLSQGRYGYTF. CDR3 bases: TGTGCCAGCAGCTTATCTCAGGGGAGGTACGGCTACACCTTC. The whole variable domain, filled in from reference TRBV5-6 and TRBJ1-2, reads DAGVTQSPTHLIKTRGQQVTLRCSPKSGHDTVSWYQQALGQGPQFIFQYYEEEERQRGNFPDRFSGHQFPNYSSELNVNALLLGDSALYLCASSLSQGRYGYTFGSGTRLTVV.

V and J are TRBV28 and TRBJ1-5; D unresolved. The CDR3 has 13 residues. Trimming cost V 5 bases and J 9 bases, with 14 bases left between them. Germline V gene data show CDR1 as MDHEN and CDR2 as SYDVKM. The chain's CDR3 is CASSTGLLLPQHF. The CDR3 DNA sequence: TGTGCCAGCAGTACCGGACTGTTACTGCCCCAGCATTTT.

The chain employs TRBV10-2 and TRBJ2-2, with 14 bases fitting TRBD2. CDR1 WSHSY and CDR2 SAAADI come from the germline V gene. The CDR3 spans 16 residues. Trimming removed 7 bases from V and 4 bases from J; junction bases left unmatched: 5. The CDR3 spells CASNRLAGGSTGELFF. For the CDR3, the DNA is TGCGCCAGCAACAGACTAGCGGGGGGGAGCACCGGGGAGCTGTTTTTT.

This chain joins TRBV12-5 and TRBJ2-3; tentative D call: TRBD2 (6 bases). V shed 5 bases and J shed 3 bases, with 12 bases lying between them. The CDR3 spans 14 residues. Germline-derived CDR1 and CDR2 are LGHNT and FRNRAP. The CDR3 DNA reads TGTGCTAGTGGTACGGGACTGGAGACAGATACGCAGTATTTT. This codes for CASGTGLETDTQYF.

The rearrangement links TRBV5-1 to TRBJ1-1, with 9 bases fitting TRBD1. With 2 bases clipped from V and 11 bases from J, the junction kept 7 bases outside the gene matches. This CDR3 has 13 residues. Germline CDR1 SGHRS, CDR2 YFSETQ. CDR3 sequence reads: CASSFRTGDQAFF. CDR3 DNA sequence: TGCGCCAGCAGCTTTCGGACAGGGGATCAGGCTTTCTTT. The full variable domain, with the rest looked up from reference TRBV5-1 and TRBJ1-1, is KAGVTQTPRYLIKTRGQQVTLSCSPISGHRSVSWYQQTPGQGLQFLFEYFSETQRNKGNFPGRFSGRQFSNSRSEMNVSTLELGDSALYLCASSFRTGDQAFFGQGTRLTVV.

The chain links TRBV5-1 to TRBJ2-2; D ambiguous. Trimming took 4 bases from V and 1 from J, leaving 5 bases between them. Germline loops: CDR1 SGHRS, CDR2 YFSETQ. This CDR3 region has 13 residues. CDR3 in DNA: TGCGCCAGCAGCGGACGGAACACCGGGGAGCTGTTTTTT. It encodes CASSGRNTGELFF.

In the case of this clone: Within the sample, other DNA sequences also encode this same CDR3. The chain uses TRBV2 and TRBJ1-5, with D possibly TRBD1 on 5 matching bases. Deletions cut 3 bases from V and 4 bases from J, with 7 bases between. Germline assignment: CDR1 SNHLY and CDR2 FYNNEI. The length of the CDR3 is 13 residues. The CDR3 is CASSDQGNQPQHF. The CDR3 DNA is TGTGCCAGCAGTGATCAGGGAAATCAGCCCCAGCATTTT.

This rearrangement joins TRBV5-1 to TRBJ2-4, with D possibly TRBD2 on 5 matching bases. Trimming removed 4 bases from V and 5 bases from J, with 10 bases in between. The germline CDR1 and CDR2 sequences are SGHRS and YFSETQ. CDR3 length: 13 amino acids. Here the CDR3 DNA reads TGCGCCAGCAGCCTTACTAGGGAAAACATTCAGTACTTC. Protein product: CASSLTRENIQYF.

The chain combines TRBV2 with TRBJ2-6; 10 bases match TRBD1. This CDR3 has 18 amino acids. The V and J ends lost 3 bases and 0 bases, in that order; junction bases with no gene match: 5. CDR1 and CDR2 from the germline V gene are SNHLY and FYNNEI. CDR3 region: CASSEPRDRGSGANVLTF. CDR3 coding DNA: TGTGCCAGCAGTGAGCCCCGGGACAGGGGCTCTGGGGCCAACGTCCTGACTTTC.

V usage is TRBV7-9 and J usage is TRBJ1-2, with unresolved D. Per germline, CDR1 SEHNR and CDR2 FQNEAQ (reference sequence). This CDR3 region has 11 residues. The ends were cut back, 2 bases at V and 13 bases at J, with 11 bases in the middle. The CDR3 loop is CASSLTPWPTF. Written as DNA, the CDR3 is TGTGCCAGCAGCTTAACCCCTTGGCCCACCTTC.

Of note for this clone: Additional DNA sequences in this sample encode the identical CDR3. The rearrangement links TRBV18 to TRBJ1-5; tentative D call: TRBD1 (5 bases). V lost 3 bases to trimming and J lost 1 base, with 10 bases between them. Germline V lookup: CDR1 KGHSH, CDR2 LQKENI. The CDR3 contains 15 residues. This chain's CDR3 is CASSPVGASNQPQHF. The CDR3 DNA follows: TGTGCCAGCTCACCCGTAGGGGCGAGCAATCAGCCCCAGCATTTT.

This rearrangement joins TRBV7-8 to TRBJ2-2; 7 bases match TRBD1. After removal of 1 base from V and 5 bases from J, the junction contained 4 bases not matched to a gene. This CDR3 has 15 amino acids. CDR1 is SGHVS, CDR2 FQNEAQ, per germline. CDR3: CASSLEYRGTGELFF. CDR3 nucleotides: TGTGCCAGCAGCTTAGAGTACAGGGGAACCGGGGAGCTGTTTTTT.

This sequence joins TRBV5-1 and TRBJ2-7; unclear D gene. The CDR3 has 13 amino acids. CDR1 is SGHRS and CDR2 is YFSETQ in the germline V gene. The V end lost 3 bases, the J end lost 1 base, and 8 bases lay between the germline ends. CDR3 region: CASSSQTSYEQYF. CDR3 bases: TGCGCCAGCAGCTCTCAGACTTCCTACGAGCAGTACTTC.

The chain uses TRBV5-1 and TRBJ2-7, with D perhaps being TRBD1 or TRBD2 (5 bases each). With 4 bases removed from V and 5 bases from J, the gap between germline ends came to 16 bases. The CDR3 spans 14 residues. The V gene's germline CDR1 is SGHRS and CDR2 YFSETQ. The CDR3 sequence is CASSPGTTWDEQYF. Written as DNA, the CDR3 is TGCGCCAGCAGCCCCGGGACCACGTGGGACGAGCAGTACTTC.

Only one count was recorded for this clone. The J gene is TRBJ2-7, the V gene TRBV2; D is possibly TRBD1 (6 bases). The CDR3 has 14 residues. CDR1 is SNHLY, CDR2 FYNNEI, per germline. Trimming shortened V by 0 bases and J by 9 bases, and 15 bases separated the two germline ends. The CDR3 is CASSEARLQGRQYF. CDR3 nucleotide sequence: TGTGCCAGCAGTGAAGCGCGATTACAGGGTCGGCAGTACTTC.

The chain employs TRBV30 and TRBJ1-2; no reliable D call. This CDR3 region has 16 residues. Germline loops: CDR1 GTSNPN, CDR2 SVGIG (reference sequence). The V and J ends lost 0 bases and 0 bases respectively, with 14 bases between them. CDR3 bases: TGTGCCTGGAGTGTCCGTCGCGGGCTGACTAACTATGGCTACACCTTC. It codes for CAWSVRRGLTNYGYTF.